These 22 T cell receptor beta chains originate from one sample sequenced in a study of T-cell memory formation after mild COVID-19. Each CDR3 protein is one row after TCRdb ran MiXCR on the 5' RACE reads. The table includes 250,000 to 400,000 distinct CDR3 sequences, roughly 13% detected once. The source material was PBMCs or a T cell subset sorted from them (not recorded which). These receptors were obtained from a man between 18 and 35 years old who had mild COVID-19 (a few samples of this study predate the infection). Cell type and time point are not known.

This clonotype was seen ten or more times. The J gene is TRBJ2-1, the V gene TRBV12-3 or TRBV12-4; a weak D match, TRBD1 (5 bases). V lost 5 bases and J 9 bases, leaving 20 bases between the germline ends. The length of the CDR3 is 15 residues. In DNA form, the CDR3 reads TGTGCCAGCAGTCCCCAGGGAAGTGGTCCGTCTGAGCAGTTCTTC. This encodes CASSPQGSGPSEQFF.

The chain recombines TRBV5-1 with TRBJ2-1; 10 positions agree with TRBD2. This CDR3 comprises 15 residues. The germline CDR1 and CDR2 sequences are SGHRS and YFSETQ. Germline trimming cut 4 bases from V and 6 bases from J; bases unmatched to any gene: 7. The CDR3 loop reads CASSPGLARFNEQFF. The CDR3, as DNA: TGCGCCAGCAGCCCGGGACTAGCGCGTTTCAATGAGCAGTTCTTC.

A few counts support this clonotype. The V gene is TRBV7-8, the J gene TRBJ2-3; D not certain. Trimming removed 3 bases from V and 0 bases from J, with 10 bases in between. Germline V gives CDR1 SGHVS, CDR2 FQNEAQ. The CDR3 totals 15 residues. The CDR3 region has the DNA TGTGCCAGCAGCTTGCAATACCGGAGCACAGATACGCAGTATTTT. Its translation: CASSLQYRSTDTQYF.

The V and J genes are TRBV7-2 and TRBJ2-3, with 7 bases fitting TRBD1. With 5 bases clipped from V and 2 bases from J, the junction kept 4 bases outside the gene matches. The CDR3 has 14 amino acids. Germline CDR1 SGHTA, CDR2 FQGNSA. This chain's CDR3 is CASSVGGPTDTQYF. Written as DNA, the CDR3 is TGTGCCAGCAGCGTAGGGGGCCCCACAGATACGCAGTATTTT.

This clonotype occurred a few times. The J gene is TRBJ2-5, the V gene TRBV5-1, with D hard to call. This CDR3 region has 16 residues. V was shortened by 4 bases and J by 1 base, with 17 bases between the two germline ends. Germline CDR1 and CDR2: SGHRS and YFSETQ. CDR3 loop: CASSPGASAGQETQYF. CDR3 in DNA: TGCGCCAGCAGCCCCGGTGCTTCGGCAGGCCAAGAGACCCAGTACTTC. Supplemented by reference TRBV5-1 and TRBJ2-5, the full variable domain reads KAGVTQTPRYLIKTRGQQVTLSCSPISGHRSVSWYQQTPGQGLQFLFEYFSETQRNKGNFPGRFSGRQFSNSRSEMNVSTLELGDSALYLCASSPGASAGQETQYFGPGTRLLVL.

This clonotype turned up a few times. The junction differs from germline at one of its ends, possibly a read error. The V and J genes are TRBV6-6 and TRBJ1-1, with TRBD1 matching over 9 bases. This CDR3 contains 14 residues. CDR1 MNHNY and CDR2 SVGAGI come from the germline V gene (reference sequence). The CDR3 bases are TGTGCCAGCAGTCAACAGGGGGCGAACGCTGAAGCTTTCTTT. This codes for CASSQQGANAEAFF.

This clonotype turned up a few times. The chain links TRBV5-1 to TRBJ2-1; D is ambiguous. V was cut by 2 bases and J by 5 bases, with 11 bases left in between. The CDR3 runs 14 residues. Per germline, CDR1 SGHRS and CDR2 YFSETQ. In DNA form, the CDR3 reads TGCGCCAGCAGCTTTTACTACCTAAACAATGAGCAGTTCTTC. Its protein is CASSFYYLNNEQFF.

This clonotype showed up many times. The chain links TRBV7-2 to TRBJ2-5; D remains unclear. Germline V gene data show CDR1 as SGHTA and CDR2 as FQGNSA. There are 13 residues in the CDR3. With 5 bases removed from V and 4 bases from J, the gap between germline ends came to 11 bases. This chain's CDR3 is CASSPRVRETQYF. CDR3 nucleotide sequence: TGTGCCAGCAGCCCTCGGGTGAGAGAGACCCAGTACTTC.

The chain recombines TRBV28 with TRBJ2-2; perhaps TRBD2 as D (5 bases). Germline-derived CDR1 and CDR2 are MDHEN and SYDVKM. Between the trimmed V and J ends, which lost 5 bases and 4 bases, there was a span of 20 bases. The CDR3 contains 17 residues. CDR3 protein: CASSPHTSSVGTGELFF. CDR3 coding DNA: TGTGCCAGCAGTCCACATACTAGTTCCGTTGGCACCGGGGAGCTGTTTTTT. The variable domain in full, with the rest retrieved from reference TRBV28 and TRBJ2-2, is DVKVTQSSRYLVKRTGEKVFLECVQDMDHENMFWYRQDPGLGLRLIYFSYDVKMKEKGDIPEGYSVSREKKERFSLILESASTNQTSMYLCASSPHTSSVGTGELFFGEGSRLTVL.

This clonotype was seen only a few times. The chain has TRBV5-1 and TRBJ2-6; a possible D gene is TRBD1 (7 bases). The germline V gene encodes CDR1 SGHRS and CDR2 YFSETQ. The germline V and J ends were trimmed by 2 bases and 11 bases, with 14 bases remaining between them. The CDR3 spans 14 residues. CDR3 bases: TGCGCCAGCAGCTTCAGTGACAGGGAGGACGTCCTGACTTTC. It translates to CASSFSDREDVLTF.

The gene calls are TRBV27 and TRBJ2-2, with 10 bases lining up with TRBD2. V gave up 6 bases and J gave up 4 bases; unmatched junction bases: 8. CDR1 and CDR2 from the germline V gene are MNHEY and SMNVEV (reference sequence). The CDR3 runs 16 residues. In nucleotides, the CDR3 is TGTGCCAGCAGCCCACGAGCGGGGGGGTCCACCGGGGAGCTGTTTTTT. Translated, it gives CASSPRAGGSTGELFF.

The table lists this clonotype with a few counts. The chain combines TRBV7-9 with TRBJ2-3; TRBD2 matches at 7 bases. The CDR3 loop spans 17 amino acids. V lost 0 bases, J lost 0 bases, and 6 bases stayed unmatched. Germline V gives CDR1 SEHNR, CDR2 FQNEAQ (reference sequence). The CDR3 DNA reads as TGTGCCAGCAGCTTAGCGCGGAGCGGGGTGAGCACAGATACGCAGTATTTT. This gives the protein CASSLARSGVSTDTQYF. The full variable domain, its missing parts supplied by reference TRBV7-9 and TRBJ2-3, is DTGVSQNPRHKITKRGQNVTFRCDPISEHNRLYWYRQTLGQGPEFLTYFQNEAQLEKSRLLSDRFSAERPKGSFSTLEIQRTEQGDSAMYLCASSLARSGVSTDTQYFGPGTRLTVL.

V is TRBV7-2 and J is TRBJ1-1; D not resolved. V lost 4 bases to trimming and J lost 6 bases, with 21 bases between them. Germline CDR1 and CDR2: SGHTA and FQGNSA. This CDR3 is built from 16 residues. The CDR3, as DNA: TGTGCCAGCAGCTCAATGGGAGTCGGACCCTGGGCTGAAGCTTTCTTT. Its translation is CASSSMGVGPWAEAFF.

This clonotype came up a few times. This chain joins TRBV20-1 and TRBJ2-2; D may be TRBD1 or TRBD2 (5 bases each). V was cut by 6 bases and J by 2 bases, with 13 bases left in between. The CDR3 runs to 14 residues. The germline gives CDR1 DFQATT, CDR2 SNEGSKA (reference sequence). The CDR3 region is CSAAGTGNTGELFF. The CDR3 nucleotides are TGCAGTGCGGCAGGGACGGGAAACACCGGGGAGCTGTTTTTT.

This clonotype came up a few times. The chain recombines TRBV10-3 with TRBJ1-2; D uncertain. The V end was cut by 3 bases, the J end by 8 bases, with 13 bases between. The CDR3 covers 13 residues. CDR1 is ENHRY, CDR2 SYGVKD, per germline. DNA for the CDR3: TGTGCCATCAGTGAAAGGGTATCAGGAGGCTACACCTTC. Amino acid sequence: CAISERVSGGYTF.

The V and J genes are TRBV15 and TRBJ2-5; 8 nucleotides align to TRBD1. Germline V CDR1 and CDR2: LNHNV, YYDKDF (reference sequence). V was pared by 9 bases and J by 3 bases, with 6 bases of the junction left unmatched. The CDR3 totals 13 residues. DNA of the CDR3: TGTGCCACTTCGACGGGACAGGAAGAGACCCAGTACTTC. Amino acids: CATSTGQEETQYF.

V and J are TRBV5-6 and TRBJ1-2; unclear D gene. The CDR3 is made up of 15 amino acids. The V gene lost 4 bases and the J gene lost 4 bases, with 17 bases spanning the gap. Germline values: CDR1 SGHDT, CDR2 YYEEEE. CDR3 coding DNA: TGTGCCAGCAGCCCCACTGGGTTCCTAGTCTATGGCTACACCTTC. Translation: CASSPTGFLVYGYTF.

The chain has TRBV6-6 and TRBJ2-7; TRBD1 might be the D (6 bases). CDR3 length equals 14 residues. Trimming removed 2 bases at V and 0 bases at J, with 8 bases between. Germline V lookup: CDR1 MNHNY, CDR2 SVGAGI (reference sequence). The CDR3 here is CASSYGTNSYEQYF. CDR3 in DNA: TGTGCCAGCAGTTACGGGACAAACTCCTACGAGCAGTACTTC.

J is TRBJ2-1 and V is TRBV29-1; D ambiguous. Trimming removed 3 bases at V and 9 bases at J, with 9 bases between. The CDR3 has 11 amino acids. Germline CDR1 is SQVTM and CDR2 is ANQGSEA. In DNA form, the CDR3 reads TGCAGCGTTGATAGTGTCGGTGAGCAGTTCTTC. Its protein is CSVDSVGEQFF.

In this sample, this clonotype turned up many times. The chain combines TRBV7-2 with TRBJ2-5, with 7 bases fitting TRBD2. The CDR3 totals 15 residues. Trimming removed 5 bases from V and 4 bases from J; junction bases left unmatched: 10. Germline CDR1 reads SGHTA; CDR2 reads FQGNSA. This chain's CDR3 is CASSLGAGSGETQYF. The CDR3 coding sequence is TGTGCCAGCAGCCTCGGAGCGGGGTCGGGAGAGACCCAGTACTTC.

This clonotype was recorded a few times. The rearrangement uses TRBV27 and TRBJ1-1; D remains ambiguous. Deletions cut 6 bases from V and 1 base from J, with 12 bases between. The germline V gene has CDR1 MNHEY and CDR2 SMNVEV (reference sequence). The CDR3 covers 14 residues. CDR3 nucleotide sequence: TGTGCCAGCAGCACCCGTCGGGAGAACACTGAAGCTTTCTTT. Amino acids: CASSTRRENTEAFF.

This clonotype was observed many times. This chain uses TRBV7-2 with TRBJ2-7; D gene ambiguous. The V gene's germline CDR1 is SGHTA and CDR2 FQGNSA. The V end was cut by 5 bases, the J end by 1 base, with 9 bases between. The CDR3 extends over 13 amino acids. Written as DNA, the CDR3 is TGTGCCAGCAGCCTATTTGGGTCCTACGAGCAGTACTTC. It encodes CASSLFGSYEQYF.